This TCR beta chain came from a study of blood T cell repertoires in COVID-19 (dated by TCRdb to about 2020). Background for the entire study: Samples from collaborators originated in the United States, Italy and Spain and spanned both the acute and convalescent phases of COVID-19. The dataset comprised deeply sampled blood TCRbeta repertoires from subjects exposed to, actively infected with, or recovered from COVID-19. The sample metadata nearly always contained a de-identified subject ID, COVID-19 status, age in years and sex. The prospective study material was composed of cDNA or gDNA derived from T cells, B-cell-depleted T cells, or PBMCs. The repertoires were made available in a free public database intended to serve as a resource for research on the immune response to SARS-CoV-2. Where HLA class I and class II types were available, the types were taken from metadata supplied by the sample provider, not from assay-based typing. The samples were drawn from two sources: the first 160 participants of the ongoing ImmuneRACE study, and 1,254 subjects contributed by 6 global collaborators. The investigation overall reported the following: The quantity of clinical and demographic metadata differed by source and by participant and was supplied without curation.

Collaborating institutions collected whole blood in K2EDTA tubes following their own protocols. Collaborator samples were shipped for TCRbeta analysis as frozen whole blood, isolated PBMCs, or DNA extracted from either sample type. For CDR1 and CDR2, the germline V gene lists SGHVS and FQNEAQ. V is shortened by 2 bases, J by 7 bases, and the region joining them spans 17 bases. Its CDR3 holds 15 amino acids, cysteine through phenylalanine. The retained sequence is limited to the CDR3, 45 bases, with the frame set at the first base. TCRbeta CDR3 regions were amplified from genomic DNA by means of the immunoSEQ Assay, a bias-controlled multiplex PCR. The paper's data handling went like this. The number of nucleated cells in each sample was estimated by amplification of reference gene primers within the assay. To quantify the absolute abundance of each unique TCRbeta CDR3 rearrangement, sequence reads were collapsed and filtered. For each sample, productive Simpson clonality was calculated as the square root of Simpson's diversity index across productive rearrangements. Here the immuneACCESS table is served through TCRdb, limited to in-frame sequences with V and J called. Missing clones are a known gap in these copies; in checked studies unresolved V genes cover under half, and the rest lacks a known reason. V and J calls and clone size are given by that table; D and trimming were obtained from the DNA. The sample includes 290,000 or so clones, with about 85% observed a single time. The ten largest clones take up about 2.5% of the sample.

A remark on this clone: Its antigen remains unidentified. Per-nucleotide qualities are absent, and no much larger clonotype sits a single base away.

The TCR comes from a man aged 18 to 29 with active or convalescent COVID-19. The sequence is built from TRBV7-8 and TRBJ2-5; TRBD2 is a possible D gene, resting on 6 matching bases. The sequenced material came from peripheral blood. The encoded CDR3 is CASSLSRLLEGTQYF. The sequence in DNA is TGTGCCAGCAGCTTATCTAGACTATTGGAGGGGACCCAGTACTTC.